The next 27 T cell receptor beta chains were all read from a single sample in a study of T cells in localized non-small cell lung cancer (dated by TCRdb to 2020 to 2022). Receptor libraries were prepared by the immunoSEQ multiplex PCR assay. What TCRdb holds here is the immuneACCESS table cut down to in-frame rearrangements. Part of the clones is not present; checked against another copy, under half of the missing clones reflect an unresolved V gene, and the others are unexplained. This sample has around 36,000 clones in its table, and around 79% of those were observed once. About 35% of the sample comes from the top ten. Material: PBMCs, obtained before any cancer treatment. All receptors come from a woman aged 35-75 years with stage II squamous cell lung carcinoma.

This sequence joins TRBV11-2 and TRBJ2-3; 9 bases map to TRBD1. In germline, CDR1 is SGHAT, CDR2 FQNNGV. V trimming: 5 bases; J trimming: 0 bases; junction bases outside the gene matches: 3. There are 15 residues in the CDR3. CDR3 residues: CASSRGQGSTDTQYF. As DNA, the CDR3 is TGTGCCAGCAGCCGTGGACAGGGGAGCACAGATACGCAGTATTTT.

This clone was counted once. V is TRBV7-9 and J is TRBJ2-3; TRBD1 might be the D (6 bases). Trimming left V 7 bases short and J 4 bases short, with 15 bases between. The CDR3 runs 14 residues. Germline V gene data show CDR1 as SEHNR and CDR2 as FQNEAQ (reference sequence). The CDR3 spells CASTRDTRSDTQYF. CDR3 coding DNA: TGTGCCAGCACACGGGACACTAGATCAGATACGCAGTATTTT.

This chain connects TRBV7-9 to TRBJ2-4; 12 nucleotides agree with TRBD2. Losses at the gene ends were 5 bases for V and 0 bases for J; bases not matched to a gene: 11. This CDR3 contains 19 residues. CDR1 is SEHNR and CDR2 is FQNEAQ in the germline V gene (reference sequence). The CDR3 nucleotides are TGTGCCAGCAGCCCAGGACTAGCGGGACCTAGAGGAGCCAAAAACATTCAGTACTTC. It translates to CASSPGLAGPRGAKNIQYF.

This sequence joins TRBV5-8 and TRBJ1-2; 7 bases match TRBD1. With 0 bases clipped from V and 9 bases from J, the junction kept 11 bases outside the gene matches. Germline values: CDR1 SGHTS, CDR2 YDEGEE. The CDR3 is 15 amino acids. For the CDR3, the DNA is TGTGCCAGCAGCTTGGGACAGGGAGCTGGCGCGAGCTACACCTTC. As protein: CASSLGQGAGASYTF.

The chain uses TRBV7-8 and TRBJ2-2; D not resolved. V was pared by 0 bases and J by 5 bases, with 4 bases between. Germline CDR1 reads SGHVS; CDR2 reads FQNEAQ. The CDR3 totals 13 residues. DNA for the CDR3: TGTGCCAGCAGCTTAGCTAGGACCGGGGAGCTGTTTTTT. This codes for CASSLARTGELFF.

The chain uses TRBV29-1 and TRBJ2-1, with TRBD2 matching 9 bases. V was pared by 4 bases and J by 8 bases, with 9 bases of the junction left unmatched. The CDR3 loop spans 14 amino acids. Germline CDR1 reads SQVTM; CDR2 reads ANQGSEA. CDR3 loop: CSVGSPRLADEQFF. Here the CDR3 DNA reads TGCAGCGTTGGTTCCCCTCGACTAGCGGATGAGCAGTTCTTC.

This clone was seen once. The V call is TRBV7-2, the J call TRBJ1-5; D remains ambiguous. Per germline, CDR1 SGHTA and CDR2 FQGNSA. Trimming stripped 2 bases from V and 1 base from J, with 9 bases between. The CDR3 is 15 amino acids. CDR3 nucleotides: TGTGCCAGCAGCTTATTTTTAGGGAGCAATCAGCCCCAGCATTTT. Translating it yields CASSLFLGSNQPQHF.

The CDR3 DNA reads as TGTGCCAGCAGTTCAAACCACCAGGGGGCGAGTGAAGCTTTCTTT. Translation gives CASSSNHQGASEAFF. The rearrangement joins TRBV28 to TRBJ1-1, with 8 bases that match TRBD1. This CDR3 region has 15 residues. Germline V lookup: CDR1 MDHEN, CDR2 SYDVKM. Trimming removed 4 bases from V and 7 bases from J; junction bases left unmatched: 11. Filled out from reference TRBV28 and TRBJ1-1, the complete variable domain reads DVKVTQSSRYLVKRTGEKVFLECVQDMDHENMFWYRQDPGLGLRLIYFSYDVKMKEKGDIPEGYSVSREKKERFSLILESASTNQTSMYLCASSSNHQGASEAFFGQGTRLTVV.

On this clone: This specimen includes other DNA sequences encoding the same CDR3. The chain joins TRBV28 to TRBJ2-5, with TRBD2 identical over 9 bases. Germline CDR1 and CDR2: MDHEN and SYDVKM. V shed 2 bases and J 4 bases; nucleotides not matched to a gene: 14. This CDR3 is built from 18 residues. CDR3 protein: CASSLRLSLRGGRETQYF. CDR3 coding DNA: TGTGCCAGCAGTTTAAGACTCTCTTTGCGGGGGGGCCGAGAGACCCAGTACTTC.

Details on this clone: One end of the junction varies from germline; a read error may be responsible. V is TRBV7-9 and J is TRBJ2-1; 8 nucleotides align to TRBD2. Germline loops: CDR1 SEHNR, CDR2 FQNEAQ (reference sequence). This CDR3 is built from 15 residues. This chain's CDR3 is CASSLDSGIDNKQFF. CDR3 DNA: TGTGCCAGCAGCTTAGATAGCGGGATAGACAATAAGCAGTTCTTC.

This clone showed up just a few times. This rearrangement joins TRBV19 to TRBJ1-2; D gene uncertain. Trimming removed 3 bases from V and 8 bases from J, with 16 bases in between. This CDR3 comprises 14 residues. Germline-derived CDR1 and CDR2 are LNHDA and SQIVND (reference sequence). The CDR3 region is CASSIRASGGGYTF. The CDR3 DNA reads TGTGCCAGTAGTATTCGTGCCAGCGGCGGGGGCTACACCTTC.

This clone was detected only a few times. The chain carries TRBV6-6 and TRBJ1-2, with D perhaps matching TRBD1 (5 bases). Germline loops: CDR1 MNHNY, CDR2 SVGAGI (reference sequence). This CDR3 has 14 residues. V lost 6 bases and J 9 bases, leaving 20 bases between the germline ends. The CDR3 DNA reads TGTGCCAGCAGAGTCCCCCAGGGCGAGGGGAGCTACACCTTC. Translation: CASRVPQGEGSYTF.

The genes are TRBV27 and TRBJ2-2; 8 nucleotides line up with TRBD1. The germline V gene has CDR1 MNHEY and CDR2 SMNVEV (reference sequence). V was pared by 7 bases and J by 2 bases, with 6 bases of the junction left unmatched. The CDR3 is made up of 15 amino acids. Written as DNA, the CDR3 is TGTGCCAGCACCCCGACAGGGGTTAACACCGGGGAGCTGTTTTTT. This encodes CASTPTGVNTGELFF.

This chain links TRBV28 with TRBJ2-2, with 10 bases matching TRBD2. The ends lost 8 bases at V and 6 bases at J; junction bases unmatched: 18. The CDR3 contains 18 residues. CDR1 is MDHEN and CDR2 is SYDVKM in the germline V gene. Here the CDR3 DNA reads TGTGCCAGCTCCGCGGGGAGCGGGGGGGGAGTATTCGCCGGGGAGCTGTTTTTT. It specifies CASSAGSGGGVFAGELFF.

This clone has only a few counts. The CDR3 DNA follows: TGTGCCAGCAGCCAGGGCCCTTACTCCTACAATGAGCAGTTCTTC. It is translated as CASSQGPYSYNEQFF. The gene calls are TRBV9 and TRBJ2-1; tentative D call: TRBD1 (5 bases). The germline CDR1 and CDR2 sequences are SGDLS and YYNGEE. The length of the CDR3 is 15 residues. V dropped 4 bases and J dropped 0 bases, with 11 bases sitting between them. Variable domain in full (rest from reference TRBV9 and TRBJ2-1): DSGVTQTPKHLITATGQRVTLRCSPRSGDLSVYWYQQSLDQGLQFLIQYYNGEERAKGNILERFSAQQFPDLHSELNLSSLELGDSALYFCASSQGPYSYNEQFFGPGTRLTVL.

This clone was detected only a few times. A far larger clone is only one base removed, so a read error is likely. The V call is TRBV4-2, the J call TRBJ2-5, with D perhaps matching TRBD1 (5 bases). Germline CDR1 LGHNA, CDR2 YNFKEQ. This CDR3 comprises 15 residues. V dropped 3 bases and J dropped 5 bases, with 16 bases sitting between them. CDR3 coding DNA: TGTGCCAGCAGCCACGAGGACACAGGTCGGGAGACCCAGTACTTC. This sequence encodes CASSHEDTGRETQYF.

This rearrangement joins TRBV28 to TRBJ1-3, with D possibly being TRBD1 (5 bases). Germline V CDR1 and CDR2: MDHEN, SYDVKM. This CDR3 spans 15 amino acids. Trimming stripped 4 bases from V and 4 bases from J, with 14 bases between. The CDR3: CASSSPAAGGNTIYF. The CDR3 bases are TGTGCCAGCAGTTCCCCCGCGGCAGGGGGAAACACCATATATTTT.

The sample holds a few counts of this clone. The chain carries TRBV18 and TRBJ2-3; possible D gene TRBD2, 5 bases. Trimming removed 3 bases at V and 6 bases at J, with 19 bases between. Germline V gene data show CDR1 as KGHSH and CDR2 as LQKENI. The CDR3 is 16 amino acids. The CDR3 spells CASSPYDTDSGDTQYF. The CDR3 DNA sequence: TGTGCCAGCTCACCCTACGACACGGACTCTGGGGATACGCAGTATTTT.

About this clone: Compared with germline, one end of the junction differs, possibly owing to a read error. The chain combines TRBV10-3 with TRBJ2-1; 9 bases line up with TRBD1. Looked up from germline, CDR1 is ENHRY and CDR2 is SYGVKD. The CDR3 has 15 residues. DNA of the CDR3: TGTGCCAGCAGTTACGGGACAGGGTTCGGCAATGAGCAGTTCTTC. This translates into CASSYGTGFGNEQFF.

The chain links TRBV9 to TRBJ1-6; D remains ambiguous. The germline V gene has CDR1 SGDLS and CDR2 YYNGEE. CDR3 size: 16 residues. The V gene lost 4 bases and the J gene lost 1 base, with 12 bases spanning the gap. DNA of the CDR3: TGTGCCAGCAGCAACCAAGGAGCATCCTATAATTCACCCCTCCACTTT. Residues: CASSNQGASYNSPLHF.

The DNA for the CDR3 is TGTGCCAGCAGCGCCGCTACGACCGGGGAGCTGTTTTTT. It encodes CASSAATTGELFF. This chain connects TRBV9 to TRBJ2-2; no clear D gene. Germline loops: CDR1 SGDLS, CDR2 YYNGEE. The CDR3 is 13 residues long. Trimming left V 3 bases short and J 5 bases short, with 8 bases between.

The chain links TRBV7-3 to TRBJ2-3; tentative D call: TRBD2 (5 bases). Germline V gene sequence: CDR1 SGHTA, CDR2 FQGTGA. The V end lost 2 bases, the J end lost 2 bases, and 14 bases lay between the germline ends. This CDR3 has 16 residues. CDR3: CASSLGLNEITDTQYF. The CDR3 region has the DNA TGTGCCAGCAGCTTAGGACTTAACGAAATCACAGATACGCAGTATTTT. Full variable domain (missing parts from reference TRBV7-3 and TRBJ2-3): GAGVSQTPSNKVTEKGKYVELRCDPISGHTALYWYRQSLGQGPEFLIYFQGTGAADDSGLPNDRFFAVRPEGSVSTLKIQRTERGDSAVYLCASSLGLNEITDTQYFGPGTRLTVL.

This sequence joins TRBV6-5 and TRBJ1-4, with 9 bases that match TRBD1. Germline V gene sequence: CDR1 MNHEY, CDR2 SVGAGI. V lost 0 bases and J lost 7; bases outside the gene matches: 3. The CDR3 is 15 residues long. Written as DNA, the CDR3 is TGTGCCAGCAGTTACTCCGGGACAGGGCGTGAAAAACTGTTTTTT. It translates to CASSYSGTGREKLFF.

The chain combines TRBV5-5 with TRBJ2-1; TRBD1 agrees at 10 bases. Trimming cost V 6 bases and J 5 bases; bases outside gene matches: 8. Germline lookup yields CDR1 SGHKS and CDR2 YYEKEE (reference sequence). There are 15 residues in the CDR3. CDR3 bases: TGTGCCAGCAAAATAGGACAGGGGGGCCACAATGAGCAGTTCTTC. This translates into CASKIGQGGHNEQFF. The whole variable domain, filled in from reference TRBV5-5 and TRBJ2-1, reads DAGVTQSPTHLIKTRGQQVTLRCSPISGHKSVSWYQQVLGQGPQFIFQYYEKEERGRGNFPDRFSARQFPNYSSELNVNALLLGDSALYLCASKIGQGGHNEQFFGPGTRLTVL.

This chain joins TRBV6-5 and TRBJ2-5; 7 nucleotides agree with TRBD2. Germline trimming cut 6 bases from V and 0 bases from J; bases unmatched to any gene: 4. Germline V gene data show CDR1 as MNHEY and CDR2 as SVGAGI. This CDR3 comprises 14 residues. The DNA of the CDR3 is TGTGCCAGCAGGAGGGACTACAACCAAGAGACCCAGTACTTC. Protein product: CASRRDYNQETQYF.

This chain connects TRBV10-2 to TRBJ1-6; D is unclear. V lost 3 bases, J lost 4 bases, and 13 bases lay in between. CDR1 is WSHSY and CDR2 is SAAADI in the germline V gene. The CDR3 is made up of 16 amino acids. The CDR3 loop is CASSEMLQTYNSPLHF. CDR3 DNA sequence: TGCGCCAGCAGTGAAATGCTACAGACGTATAATTCACCCCTCCACTTT.

V gene TRBV5-1 combines with J gene TRBJ2-2; D remains unclear. This CDR3 spans 14 amino acids. Looked up from germline, CDR1 is SGHRS and CDR2 is YFSETQ. V was shortened by 2 bases and J by 1 base, with 6 bases between the two germline ends. CDR3 in amino acids: CASSFGWNTGELFF. In DNA, the CDR3 is TGCGCCAGCAGCTTCGGATGGAACACCGGGGAGCTGTTTTTT.